What follows describes a single TCR beta chain. The target antigen is unknown. V gave up 2 bases and J gave up 5 bases, with 18 bases separating them. Germline-derived CDR1 and CDR2 are GTSNPN and SVGIG (reference sequence). The CDR3 contains 16 residues. The record originates from a study of type 1 regulatory T cells. Study as a whole: T-allo10 is a Tr1-enriched, alloantigen-specific CD4 T cell product made in vitro.

TCRdb itself ran the reads through MiXCR, one entry per CDR3 protein. The data hold about 74,000 distinct CDR3 sequences, with about 62% observed a single time. The graft donor-derived T-allo10 cells reportedly recognize host alloantigens, are anergic, and suppress alloantigen-specifically. V gene TRBV30 combines with J gene TRBJ1-4; tentatively, D is TRBD1 (5 bases). Source material: cultured T cells, either the whole culture or a sorted T cell fraction (not recorded which). As to subset: Tr1-enriched cell product generated in vitro against host alloantigens. The TCR was taken from a human donor in good health. The CDR3 is CAWSPWGKAGNEKLFF. DNA for the CDR3: TGTGCCTGGAGTCCCTGGGGGAAGGCGGGAAATGAAAAACTGTTTTTT.